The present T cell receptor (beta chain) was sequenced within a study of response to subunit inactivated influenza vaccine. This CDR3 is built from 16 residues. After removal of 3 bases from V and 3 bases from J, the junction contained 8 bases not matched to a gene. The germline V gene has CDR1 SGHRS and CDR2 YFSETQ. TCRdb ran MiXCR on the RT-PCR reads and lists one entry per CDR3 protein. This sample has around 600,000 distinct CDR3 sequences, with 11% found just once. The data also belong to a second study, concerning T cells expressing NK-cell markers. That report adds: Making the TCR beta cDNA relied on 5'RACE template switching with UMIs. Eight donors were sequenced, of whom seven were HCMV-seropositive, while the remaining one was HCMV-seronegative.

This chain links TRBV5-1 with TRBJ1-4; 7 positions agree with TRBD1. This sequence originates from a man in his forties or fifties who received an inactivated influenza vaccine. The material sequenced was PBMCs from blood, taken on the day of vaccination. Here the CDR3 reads CASSSAAGTANEKLFF. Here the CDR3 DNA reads TGCGCCAGCAGCTCAGCCGCCGGGACAGCTAATGAAAAACTGTTTTTT. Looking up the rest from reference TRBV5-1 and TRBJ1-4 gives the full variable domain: KAGVTQTPRYLIKTRGQQVTLSCSPISGHRSVSWYQQTPGQGLQFLFEYFSETQRNKGNFPGRFSGRQFSNSRSEMNVSTLELGDSALYLCASSSAAGTANEKLFFGSGTQLSVL.